Each of the 10 T cell receptor beta chains below was sequenced from the same sample in a study of naive and memory T cell subsets. Two oligonucleotides, mixed equimolar, formed the beta constant-region primer covering TRBC1 and TRBC2. One entry per CDR3 protein, called by TCRdb with MiXCR from the UMI-ligation and nested PCR reads. The data contain about 85,000 distinct CDR3 sequences, approximately 14% of them singletons. Sequencing was carried out using central memory CD4+ T cells from blood. Receptor source: a human donor in good health.

The chain couples TRBV27 to TRBJ2-7; no definite D call. The CDR3 spans 12 residues. Germline V gene data show CDR1 as MNHEY and CDR2 as SMNVEV (reference sequence). The V end lost 8 bases, the J end lost 2 bases, and 10 bases lay between the germline ends. CDR3 nucleotides: TGTGCCAGCCGTGTAGCCACCTACGAGCAGTACTTC. Translating gives CASRVATYEQYF.

This clonotype was recorded only once. V and J are TRBV30 and TRBJ1-1; a weak D match, TRBD1 (5 bases). Germline V gives CDR1 GTSNPN, CDR2 SVGIG (reference sequence). The CDR3 is made up of 14 amino acids. Between the trimmed V and J ends, which lost 2 bases and 4 bases, there was a span of 14 bases. DNA for the CDR3: TGTGCCTGGAGTATTGAGCGAACAGGCACTGAAGCTTTCTTT. Translating it yields CAWSIERTGTEAFF.

This clonotype was recorded a few times. V and J are TRBV4-1 and TRBJ2-5; tentative D call: TRBD2 (5 bases). V was clipped by 3 bases and J by 5 bases, with 13 bases between them. The CDR3 extends over 14 amino acids. Looked up from germline, CDR1 is MGHRA and CDR2 is YSYEKL. The CDR3 DNA reads as TGCGCCAGCAGCCAGGGAGACCAGAGGGAGACCCAGTACTTC. It encodes CASSQGDQRETQYF.

In its sample, this clonotype was seen many times. The CDR3 DNA is TGTGCCAGCAGCCAATCACCCGACAGCTCCTACGAGCAGTACTTC. This encodes CASSQSPDSSYEQYF. V gene TRBV16 combines with J gene TRBJ2-7; the D gene is possibly TRBD1 (5 bases). Germline CDR1 reads KGHSY; CDR2 reads FQNENV. Between the trimmed V and J ends, which lost 0 bases and 0 bases, there was a span of 9 bases. The CDR3 is 15 residues long.

This clonotype showed up just a few times. This chain uses TRBV20-1 with TRBJ1-6; D uncertain. The V end lost 0 bases, the J end lost 0 bases, and 12 bases lay between the germline ends. The CDR3 sequence is 17 residues long. From germline, CDR1 is DFQATT and CDR2 SNEGSKA (reference sequence). CDR3 coding DNA: TGCAGTGCTAGAGATCGGATAGGCAGCTCCTATAATTCACCCCTCCACTTT. Residues: CSARDRIGSSYNSPLHF.

This clonotype was seen repeatedly, ten times or more. The rearrangement uses TRBV15 and TRBJ2-1, with D perhaps TRBD2 (5 bases). This CDR3 is built from 17 residues. V lost 3 bases to trimming and J lost 0 bases, with 15 bases between them. Germline V CDR1 and CDR2: LNHNV, YYDKDF (reference sequence). The CDR3 nucleotides are TGTGCCACCAGCAGCCCGGGGAGCGCGAGCTCCTACAATGAGCAGTTCTTC. It is translated as CATSSPGSASSYNEQFF.

Only a few counts were recorded for this clonotype. The gene calls are TRBV29-1 and TRBJ1-5; 7 bases agree with TRBD1. J lost 3 bases, V lost 8 bases, and 4 bases had no gene match. CDR3 length equals 12 residues. Per the germline V gene, CDR1 is SQVTM and CDR2 is ANQGSEA. CDR3 sequence (DNA): TGCAGCATAGGGGGCATCAATCAGCCCCAGCATTTT. Translation gives CSIGGINQPQHF. The whole variable domain, remainder taken from reference TRBV29-1 and TRBJ1-5, is SAVISQKPSRDICQRGTSLTIQCQVDSQVTMMFWYRQQPGQSLTLIATANQGSEATYESGFVIDKFPISRPNLTFSTLTVSNMSPEDSSIYLCSIGGINQPQHFGDGTRLSIL.

This clonotype occurred many times. This chain uses TRBV4-2 with TRBJ2-3; no definite D call. This CDR3 region has 12 residues. Germline CDR1 is LGHNA and CDR2 is YNFKEQ. Trimming removed 4 bases from V and 6 bases from J, with 8 bases in between. The CDR3 nucleotides are TGTGCCAGCAGCCTTGAGTTGGATACGCAGTATTTT. Encoded protein: CASSLELDTQYF.

The rearrangement links TRBV6-1 to TRBJ2-7; 14 bases match TRBD2. After removal of 11 bases from V and 0 bases from J, the junction contained 3 bases not matched to a gene. There are 14 residues in the CDR3. Per the germline V gene, CDR1 is MNHNS and CDR2 is SASEGT. CDR3 residues: CAAGTSGSSYEQYF. The CDR3 DNA is TGTGCCGCGGGGACTAGCGGGAGCTCCTACGAGCAGTACTTC.

V gene TRBV12-3 or TRBV12-4 combines with J gene TRBJ2-7; D is undetermined. CDR3 size: 13 residues. Trimming took 0 bases from V and 2 from J, leaving 5 bases between them. The CDR3 DNA reads as TGTGCCAGCAGTTTAGCAGGGACCTACGAGCAGTACTTC. Protein product: CASSLAGTYEQYF.